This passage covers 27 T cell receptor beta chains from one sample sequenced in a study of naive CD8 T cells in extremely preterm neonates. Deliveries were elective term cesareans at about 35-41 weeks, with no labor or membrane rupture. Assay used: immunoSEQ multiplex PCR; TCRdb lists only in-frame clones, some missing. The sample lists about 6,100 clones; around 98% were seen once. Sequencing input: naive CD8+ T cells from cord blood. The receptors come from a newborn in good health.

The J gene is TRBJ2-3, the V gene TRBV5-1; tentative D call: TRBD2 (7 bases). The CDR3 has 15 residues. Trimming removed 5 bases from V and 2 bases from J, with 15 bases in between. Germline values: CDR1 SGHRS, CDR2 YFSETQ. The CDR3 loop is CASRIRGRATDTQYF. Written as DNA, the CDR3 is TGCGCCAGCAGAATAAGGGGGAGGGCCACAGATACGCAGTATTTT.

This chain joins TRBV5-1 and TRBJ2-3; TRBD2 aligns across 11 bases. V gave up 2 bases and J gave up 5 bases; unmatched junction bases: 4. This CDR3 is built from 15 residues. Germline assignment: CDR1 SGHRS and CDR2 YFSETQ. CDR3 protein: CASSLTSGSGDTQYF. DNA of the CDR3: TGCGCCAGCAGCTTAACTAGCGGGAGCGGAGATACGCAGTATTTT.

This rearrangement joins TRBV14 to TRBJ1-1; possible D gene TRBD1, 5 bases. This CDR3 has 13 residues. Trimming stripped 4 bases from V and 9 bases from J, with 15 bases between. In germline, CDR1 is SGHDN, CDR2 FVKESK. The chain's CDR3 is CASSPGGAHQAFF. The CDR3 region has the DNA TGTGCCAGCAGCCCAGGAGGGGCGCACCAAGCTTTCTTT.

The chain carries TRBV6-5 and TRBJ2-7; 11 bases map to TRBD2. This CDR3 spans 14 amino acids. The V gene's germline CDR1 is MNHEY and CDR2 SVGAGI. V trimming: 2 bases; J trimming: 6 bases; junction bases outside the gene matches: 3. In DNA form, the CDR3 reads TGTGCCAGCAGTTACCTAGCGGGAGGTGTCGAGCAGTACTTC. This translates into CASSYLAGGVEQYF.

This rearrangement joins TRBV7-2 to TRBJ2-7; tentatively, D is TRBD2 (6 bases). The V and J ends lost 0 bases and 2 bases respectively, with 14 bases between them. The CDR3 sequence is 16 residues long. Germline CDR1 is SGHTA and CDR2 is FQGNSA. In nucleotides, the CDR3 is TGTGCCAGCAGCTTAGCGCCCGCGGGGAAGGCCTACGAGCAGTACTTC. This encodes CASSLAPAGKAYEQYF.

CDR3 in amino acids: CASSQDRLLGNEQFF. For the CDR3, the DNA is TGCGCCAGCAGCCAAGATCGATTACTAGGTAATGAGCAGTTCTTC. The chain combines TRBV4-3 with TRBJ2-1; a weak D match, TRBD2 (5 bases). Germline CDR1 is LGHNA and CDR2 is YSLEER. The ends were cut back, 0 bases at V and 7 bases at J, with 13 bases in the middle. The CDR3 has 15 residues.

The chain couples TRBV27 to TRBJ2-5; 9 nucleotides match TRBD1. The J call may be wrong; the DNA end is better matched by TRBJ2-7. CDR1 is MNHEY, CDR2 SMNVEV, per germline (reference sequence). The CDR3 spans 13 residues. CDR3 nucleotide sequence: TGTGCCAGCAGTTTGACAGGGGGGAACGAGCAGTACTTC. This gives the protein CASSLTGGNEQYF.

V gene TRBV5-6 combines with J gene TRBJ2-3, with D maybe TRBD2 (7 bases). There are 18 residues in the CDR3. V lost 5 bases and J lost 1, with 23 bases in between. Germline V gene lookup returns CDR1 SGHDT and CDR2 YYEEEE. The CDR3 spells CASSPSGVGGARTDTQYF. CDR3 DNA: TGTGCCAGCAGTCCTTCCGGGGTAGGGGGGGCCCGCACAGATACGCAGTATTTT.

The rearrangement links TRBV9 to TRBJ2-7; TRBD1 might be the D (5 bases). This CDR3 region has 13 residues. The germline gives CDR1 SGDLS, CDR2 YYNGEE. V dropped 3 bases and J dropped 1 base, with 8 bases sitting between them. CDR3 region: CASSAGQSYEQYF. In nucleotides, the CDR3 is TGTGCCAGCAGCGCCGGACAATCCTACGAGCAGTACTTC.

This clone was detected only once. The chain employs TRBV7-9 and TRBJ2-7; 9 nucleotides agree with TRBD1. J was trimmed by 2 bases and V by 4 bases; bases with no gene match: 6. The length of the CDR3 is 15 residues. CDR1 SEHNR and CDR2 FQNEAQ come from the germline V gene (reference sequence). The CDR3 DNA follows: TGTGCCAGCAGCTCGGTGGGACAGGGTCCCTACGAGCAGTACTTC. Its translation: CASSSVGQGPYEQYF.

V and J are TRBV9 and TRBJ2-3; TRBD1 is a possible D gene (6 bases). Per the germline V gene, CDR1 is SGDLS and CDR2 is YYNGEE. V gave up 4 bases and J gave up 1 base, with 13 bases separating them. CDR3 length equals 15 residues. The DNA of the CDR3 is TGTGCCAGCAGCAAAGGGTGGACAGGCACAGATACGCAGTATTTT. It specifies CASSKGWTGTDTQYF.

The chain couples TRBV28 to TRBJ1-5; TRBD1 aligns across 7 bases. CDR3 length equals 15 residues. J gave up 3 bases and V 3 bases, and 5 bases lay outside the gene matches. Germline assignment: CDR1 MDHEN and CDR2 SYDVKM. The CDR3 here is CASSLAQGDNQPQHF. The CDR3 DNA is TGTGCCAGCAGTTTGGCGCAGGGGGACAATCAGCCCCAGCATTTT. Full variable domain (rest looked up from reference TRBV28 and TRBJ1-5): DVKVTQSSRYLVKRTGEKVFLECVQDMDHENMFWYRQDPGLGLRLIYFSYDVKMKEKGDIPEGYSVSREKKERFSLILESASTNQTSMYLCASSLAQGDNQPQHFGDGTRLSIL.

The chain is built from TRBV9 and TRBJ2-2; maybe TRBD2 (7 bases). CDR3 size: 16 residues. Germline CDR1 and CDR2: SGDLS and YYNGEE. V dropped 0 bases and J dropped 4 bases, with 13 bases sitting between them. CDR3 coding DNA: TGTGCCAGCAGCGTAGACGTAGGGGGGGGCACCGGGGAGCTGTTTTTT. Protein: CASSVDVGGGTGELFF.

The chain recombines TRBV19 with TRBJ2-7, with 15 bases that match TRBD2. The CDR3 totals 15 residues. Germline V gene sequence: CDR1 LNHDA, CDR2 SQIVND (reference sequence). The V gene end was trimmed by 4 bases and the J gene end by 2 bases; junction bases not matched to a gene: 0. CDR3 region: CASSRTSGRAYEQYF. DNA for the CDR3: TGTGCCAGTAGTAGGACTAGCGGGAGGGCCTACGAGCAGTACTTC.

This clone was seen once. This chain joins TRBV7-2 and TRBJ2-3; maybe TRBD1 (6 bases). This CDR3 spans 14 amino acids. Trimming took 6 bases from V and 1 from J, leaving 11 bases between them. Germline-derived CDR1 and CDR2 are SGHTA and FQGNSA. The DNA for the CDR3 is TGTGCCAGCAGAGGGACAACTGGCACAGATACGCAGTATTTT. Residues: CASRGTTGTDTQYF.

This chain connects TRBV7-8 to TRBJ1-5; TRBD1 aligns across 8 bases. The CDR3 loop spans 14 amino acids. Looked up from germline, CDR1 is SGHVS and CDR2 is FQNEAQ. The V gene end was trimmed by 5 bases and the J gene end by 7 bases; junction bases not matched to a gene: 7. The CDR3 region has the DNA TGTGCCAGCAGCAAAGACAGGGGCCTACAGCCCCAGCATTTT. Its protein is CASSKDRGLQPQHF.

The CDR3 DNA reads as TGCGCCAGCAGCCAAGAAATCTCTGAGGGCTACACCTTC. It is translated as CASSQEISEGYTF. The gene calls are TRBV4-1 and TRBJ1-2; D is undetermined. The CDR3 length is 13 residues. Trimming left V 0 bases short and J 8 bases short, with 10 bases between. Germline values: CDR1 MGHRA, CDR2 YSYEKL.

The CDR3 spells CASRPGTGFEQYF. The DNA of the CDR3 is TGTGCCAGCAGGCCCGGGACAGGGTTCGAGCAGTACTTC. The J gene is TRBJ2-5, the V gene TRBV7-9; 9 bases are a match to TRBD1. The J call could be wrong; TRBJ2-7 is a better fit for the DNA end. Germline V lookup: CDR1 SEHNR, CDR2 FQNEAQ (reference sequence). The CDR3 length is 13 residues.

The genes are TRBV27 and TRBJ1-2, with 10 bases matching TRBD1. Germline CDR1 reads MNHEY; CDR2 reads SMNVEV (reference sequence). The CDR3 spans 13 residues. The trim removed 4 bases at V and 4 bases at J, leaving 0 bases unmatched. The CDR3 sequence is CASSWTGGYGYTF. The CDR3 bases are TGTGCCAGCAGTTGGACAGGGGGCTATGGCTACACCTTC.

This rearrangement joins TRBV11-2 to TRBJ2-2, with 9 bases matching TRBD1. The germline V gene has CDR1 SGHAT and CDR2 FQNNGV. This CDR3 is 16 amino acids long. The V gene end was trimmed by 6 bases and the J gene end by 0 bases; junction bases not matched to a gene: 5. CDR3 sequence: CASSRTGEANTGELFF. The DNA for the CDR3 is TGTGCCAGCAGTCGGACAGGGGAAGCGAACACCGGGGAGCTGTTTTTT.

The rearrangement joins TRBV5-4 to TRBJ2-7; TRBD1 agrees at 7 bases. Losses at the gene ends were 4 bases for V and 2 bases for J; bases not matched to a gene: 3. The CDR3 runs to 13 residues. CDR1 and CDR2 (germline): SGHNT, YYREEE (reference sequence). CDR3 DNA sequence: TGTGCCAGCAGCGGACAGGAACCCTACGAGCAGTACTTC. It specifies CASSGQEPYEQYF.

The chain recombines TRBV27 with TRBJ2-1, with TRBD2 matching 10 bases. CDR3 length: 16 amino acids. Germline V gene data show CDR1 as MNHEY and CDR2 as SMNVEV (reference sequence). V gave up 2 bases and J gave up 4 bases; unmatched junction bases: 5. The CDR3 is CASSLDGTSVYNEQFF. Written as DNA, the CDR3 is TGTGCCAGCAGTTTAGATGGGACTAGCGTATACAATGAGCAGTTCTTC.

The CDR3 region has the DNA TGTGCCTTCGGACAGGGGGCGGATGGCTACACCTTC. The encoded protein is CAFGQGADGYTF. The V gene is TRBV30, the J gene TRBJ1-2, with TRBD1 matching 11 bases. The CDR3 extends over 12 amino acids. From germline, CDR1 is GTSNPN and CDR2 SVGIG (reference sequence). The V and J ends lost 7 bases and 6 bases, in that order; junction bases with no gene match: 4.

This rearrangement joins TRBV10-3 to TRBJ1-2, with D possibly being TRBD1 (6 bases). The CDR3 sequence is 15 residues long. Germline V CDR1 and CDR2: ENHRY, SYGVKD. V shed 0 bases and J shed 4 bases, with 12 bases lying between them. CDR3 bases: TGTGCCATCAGTGAGTCGAACCAGGGGATCTATGGCTACACCTTC. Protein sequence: CAISESNQGIYGYTF.

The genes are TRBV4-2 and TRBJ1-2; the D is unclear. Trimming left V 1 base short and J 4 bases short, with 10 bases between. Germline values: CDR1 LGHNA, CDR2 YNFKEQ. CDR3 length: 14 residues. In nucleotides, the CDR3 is TGTGCCAGCAGCCAAGGCGCGGTTGGCTATGGCTACACCTTC. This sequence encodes CASSQGAVGYGYTF.

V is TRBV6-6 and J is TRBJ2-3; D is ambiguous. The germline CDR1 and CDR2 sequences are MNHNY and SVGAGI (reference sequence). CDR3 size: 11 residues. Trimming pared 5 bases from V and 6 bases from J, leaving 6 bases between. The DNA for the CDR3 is TGTGCCAGCAGTCCCCTTGATACGCAGTATTTT. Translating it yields CASSPLDTQYF.

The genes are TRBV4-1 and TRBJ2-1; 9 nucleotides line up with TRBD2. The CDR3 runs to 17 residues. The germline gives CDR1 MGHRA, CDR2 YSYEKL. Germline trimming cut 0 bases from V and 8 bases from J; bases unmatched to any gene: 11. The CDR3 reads CASSQDLLAGRLDEQFF. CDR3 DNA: TGCGCCAGCAGCCAAGATCTCCTAGCGGGGAGGCTCGATGAGCAGTTCTTC.